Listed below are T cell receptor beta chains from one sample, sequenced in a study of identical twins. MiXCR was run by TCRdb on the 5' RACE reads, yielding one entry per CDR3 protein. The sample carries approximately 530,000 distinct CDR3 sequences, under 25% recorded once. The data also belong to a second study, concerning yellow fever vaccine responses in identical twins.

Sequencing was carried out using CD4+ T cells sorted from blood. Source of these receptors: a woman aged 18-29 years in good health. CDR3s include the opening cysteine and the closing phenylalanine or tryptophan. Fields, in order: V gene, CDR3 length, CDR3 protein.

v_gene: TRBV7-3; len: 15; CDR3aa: CASAREGLATGELFF
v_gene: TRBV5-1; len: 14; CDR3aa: CASSFERGIDTQYF
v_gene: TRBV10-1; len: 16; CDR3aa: CASSRTRTGPTGELFF
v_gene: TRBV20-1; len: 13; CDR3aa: CSASKTDRNTIYF
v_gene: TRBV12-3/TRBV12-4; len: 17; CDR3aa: CASSFPSAGPLDTEAFF
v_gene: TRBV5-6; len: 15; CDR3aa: CASSLTGIREYEQFF
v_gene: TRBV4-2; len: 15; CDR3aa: CASSRGVLPRETQYF
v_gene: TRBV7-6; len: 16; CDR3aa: CASSSRGQGAGDTQYF
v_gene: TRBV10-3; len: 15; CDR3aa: CAISELGGGTDTQYF
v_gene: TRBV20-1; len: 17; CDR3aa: CSARDWARGSGFDEQFF
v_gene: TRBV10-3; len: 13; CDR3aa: CAISESSSGTQYF
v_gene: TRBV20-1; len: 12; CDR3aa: CSAPGSNYGYTF
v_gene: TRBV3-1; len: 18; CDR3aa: CASSHSPVGKRTTYEQYF
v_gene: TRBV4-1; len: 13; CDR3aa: CASSTRYWETQYF
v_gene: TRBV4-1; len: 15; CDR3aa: CASSQAGSSTDTQYF
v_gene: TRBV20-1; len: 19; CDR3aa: CSARDWGRLAGEGTDTQYF
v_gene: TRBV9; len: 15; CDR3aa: CASSPGLSGIEKLFF
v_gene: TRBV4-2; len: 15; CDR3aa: CASSTRPVGGNEQFF
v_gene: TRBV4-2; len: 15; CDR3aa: CASSRGAGARNEQFF
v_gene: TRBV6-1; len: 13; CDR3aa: CASSGASYNEQFF
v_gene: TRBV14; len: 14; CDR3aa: CASSPLTRNTEAFF
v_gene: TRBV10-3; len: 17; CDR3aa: CATMGSGRALTYNEQFF
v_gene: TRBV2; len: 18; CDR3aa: CASRGSPVAGGSKNIQYF
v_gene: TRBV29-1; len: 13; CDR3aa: CSGLALVYNEQFF
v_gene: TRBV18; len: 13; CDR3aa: CASSPGVASPLHF
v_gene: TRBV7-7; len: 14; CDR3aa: CASSLGGGANEQFF
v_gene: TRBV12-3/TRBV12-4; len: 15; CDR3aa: CASTPLAAAGNEQFF
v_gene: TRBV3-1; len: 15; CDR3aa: CASSPPGPNTGELFF
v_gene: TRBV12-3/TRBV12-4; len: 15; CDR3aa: CASRPQGGDADTQYF
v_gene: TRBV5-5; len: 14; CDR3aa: CASSYQTADGGAFF
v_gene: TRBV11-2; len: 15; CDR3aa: CASTPPNRGDYGYTF
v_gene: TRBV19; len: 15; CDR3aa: CASSRASGLTGELFF
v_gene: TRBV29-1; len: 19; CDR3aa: CSATTLKTGRRTGRVEQYF
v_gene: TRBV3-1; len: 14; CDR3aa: CASSQVAGGNEQFF
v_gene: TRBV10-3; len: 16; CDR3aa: CAISVSAVSIQETQYF
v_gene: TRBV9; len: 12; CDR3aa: CASRKMNTEAFF
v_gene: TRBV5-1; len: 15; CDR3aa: CASSPTRTMGTEAFF
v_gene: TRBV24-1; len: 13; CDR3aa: CATRQGLQETQYF
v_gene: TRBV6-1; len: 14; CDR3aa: CASASGRASNEQFF
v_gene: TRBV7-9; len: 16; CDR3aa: CASSLEGLATRNEQFF
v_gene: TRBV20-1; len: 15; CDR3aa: CSARRQVSLLNIQYF
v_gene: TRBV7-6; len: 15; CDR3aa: CASSPQQRVINEQFF
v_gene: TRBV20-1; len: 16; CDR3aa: CSARLSGPINTGELFF
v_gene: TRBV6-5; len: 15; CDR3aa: CASSYSSGFTGELFF
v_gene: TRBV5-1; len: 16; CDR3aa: CASSSHSPRNTGELFF
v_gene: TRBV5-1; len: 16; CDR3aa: CASRPTWTVNTGELFF
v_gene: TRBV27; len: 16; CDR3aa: CASSLSSAVNTGELFF
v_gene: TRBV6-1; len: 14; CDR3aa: CASREGRGGDEQYF
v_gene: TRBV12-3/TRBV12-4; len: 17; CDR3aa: CASTIRVLPINTGELFF
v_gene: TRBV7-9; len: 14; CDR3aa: CASSSWTGNTEAFF
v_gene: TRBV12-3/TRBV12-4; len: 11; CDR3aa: CASSFYYGYTF
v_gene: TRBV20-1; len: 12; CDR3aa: CSTSGNTGELFF
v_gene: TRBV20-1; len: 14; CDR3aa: CSATTGKGTGELFF
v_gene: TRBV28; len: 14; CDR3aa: CASSHHGGSETQYF
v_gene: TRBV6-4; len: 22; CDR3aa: CASGTPAHLQDRVRGTTGELFF
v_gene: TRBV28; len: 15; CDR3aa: CASSLTSGGGDTQYF
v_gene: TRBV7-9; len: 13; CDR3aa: CASSLGFNQPQHF
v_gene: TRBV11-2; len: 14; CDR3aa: CASSLTSVNTEAFF
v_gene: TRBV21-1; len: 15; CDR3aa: CASSLKESYSYEQYF
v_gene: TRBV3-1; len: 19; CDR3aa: CASSRRLAGRSSSYNEQFF